This T cell receptor beta chain was identified during a study of cytomegalovirus exposure and HLA in healthy donors. General study results and limits: The later analysis indicated that the majority of CMV-associated TCR beta chains appeared HLA-restricted. In an earlier analysis, productive rearrangement rates for most beta V segments clustered near 87% or 30%. Later on, an analysis tied around 17,000 TCR beta sequences to HLA alleles at 0.05 false discovery rate.

13 Jbeta primers and 60 Vbeta primers were used for the PCR. This table comes from immunoSEQ multiplex PCR, and its TCRdb copy is limited to in-frame clones, with some not included. Here the sample spans 150,000 to 200,000 clones, roughly 75% being singletons. To note about this clone: Its antigen is not known.

With 0 bases clipped from V and 0 bases from J, the junction kept 2 bases outside the gene matches. CDR1 and CDR2 from the germline V gene are SGHRS and YFSETQ. The length of the CDR3 is 16 residues. The source is a woman aged 30 to 39 in good health and CMV-seronegative. The chain combines TRBV5-1 with TRBJ1-3; TRBD1 aligns across 8 bases. Sequenced material: PBMCs. CDR3 coding DNA: TGCGCCAGCAGCTTGGGGGACAGGACCTCTGGAAACACCATATATTTT. Translated, it gives CASSLGDRTSGNTIYF.